Presented here are 32 T cell receptor beta chains from one specimen sequenced in a study of metastatic and nonmetastatic thyroid tumors (TCRdb year 2020). None of the patients had been given any treatment before thyroid surgery. To prepare the library, PCR was applied. Sequencing took place on an Illumina HiSeq 4000. TCRdb reworked the public reads: Q25 trimming with fastp, MiXCR clone assembly, productive beta chains retained. The sample records about 30,000 clones, about 25% of which are singletons. The ten largest clones capture 9% to 10% of the sample. Input material: blood. Source of these receptors: a female donor with papillary thyroid cancer or a benign thyroid nodule (not recorded which). Some clones in this sample may be carry-over from other donors' samples.

This clone occurred many times. V gene TRBV5-1 combines with J gene TRBJ2-3; D is unresolved. V dropped 4 bases and J dropped 2 bases, with 14 bases sitting between them. The CDR3 length is 15 residues. The germline V gene has CDR1 SGHRS and CDR2 YFSETQ. The CDR3 protein is CASSARQLDTDTQYF. The CDR3 DNA sequence: TGCGCCAGCAGCGCCAGGCAGCTCGACACAGATACGCAGTATTTT.

This clone is classed as medium-sized. This sequence joins TRBV6-1 and TRBJ1-1; D uncertain. From germline, CDR1 is MNHNS and CDR2 SASEGT. The CDR3 length is 13 residues. V was shortened by 4 bases and J by 4 bases, with 10 bases between the two germline ends. The CDR3 protein is CASSGLLSTEAFF. The CDR3 DNA reads as TGTGCCAGCAGTGGACTGTTATCCACTGAAGCTTTCTTT.

The genes are TRBV13 and TRBJ2-7; D might be TRBD2 (5 bases). V was trimmed by 4 bases and J by 0 bases, leaving 10 bases between them. The CDR3 has 14 amino acids. The germline V gene encodes CDR1 PRHDT and CDR2 FYEKMQ (reference sequence). CDR3: CASSSLRDSYEQYF. The CDR3 DNA sequence: TGTGCCAGCAGCTCACTCCGGGACTCCTACGAGCAGTACTTC.

This clone is judged medium-sized. The rearrangement links TRBV6-2 or TRBV6-3 to TRBJ1-1; D remains ambiguous. This CDR3 spans 13 amino acids. CDR1 is MNHEY, CDR2 SVGEGT, per germline. Trimming removed 0 bases at V and 8 bases at J, with 10 bases between. For the CDR3, the DNA is TGTGCCAGCAGTTACTCGACACCCTTGGAAGCTTTCTTT. Amino acid sequence: CASSYSTPLEAFF.

The J gene is TRBJ2-7, the V gene TRBV20-1; a weak D match, TRBD2 (5 bases). Between the trimmed V and J ends, which lost 6 bases and 2 bases, there was a span of 17 bases. CDR1 and CDR2 from the germline V gene are DFQATT and SNEGSKA (reference sequence). The CDR3 totals 14 residues. The DNA of the CDR3 is TGCAGTGCCCGGGGAGTGAGAGGTACCTACGAGCAGTACTTC. Amino acid sequence: CSARGVRGTYEQYF.

This clone was observed a handful of times. The V call is TRBV28, the J call TRBJ1-2; 7 bases are shared with TRBD1. The V segment lost 7 bases and the J segment 4 bases; nucleotides outside the gene matches: 18. The CDR3 is 17 residues long. From germline, CDR1 is MDHEN and CDR2 SYDVKM. The CDR3 sequence is CASMSPPVTGRAYGYTF. The CDR3 region has the DNA TGTGCCAGCATGAGTCCACCAGTGACAGGGAGGGCCTATGGCTACACCTTC.

This clone was observed many times. The gene calls are TRBV11-2 and TRBJ2-7; maybe TRBD1 (5 bases). Trimming took 1 base from V and 2 from J, leaving 15 bases between them. The CDR3 contains 16 residues. The germline CDR1 and CDR2 sequences are SGHAT and FQNNGV. In DNA, the CDR3 is TGTGCCAGCAGCTTAGTTGGGGCCAACCTACCCTACGAGCAGTACTTC. Translated, it gives CASSLVGANLPYEQYF.

The rearrangement joins TRBV11-1 to TRBJ2-1, with a tentative D call TRBD2 (6 bases). The V end was cut by 1 base, the J end by 7 bases, with 14 bases between. Per the germline V gene, CDR1 is SGHAT and CDR2 is FQDESV (reference sequence). The CDR3 has 15 amino acids. The CDR3 nucleotides are TGTGCCAGCAGCTTAGAGAACGGGAGAGGGAATGAGCAGTTCTTC. The encoded protein is CASSLENGRGNEQFF.

DNA for the CDR3: TGCGCCAGCAGCCCGCTAAATTCTGGGAACACTGAAGCTTTCTTT. Translation gives CASSPLNSGNTEAFF. The chain carries TRBV5-1 and TRBJ1-1, with no clear D. The CDR3 totals 15 residues. V dropped 4 bases and J dropped 1 base, with 14 bases sitting between them. The germline CDR1 and CDR2 sequences are SGHRS and YFSETQ.

The table lists this clone with a few counts. The genes are TRBV4-1 and TRBJ2-7, with TRBD2 matching over 7 bases. The CDR3 extends over 14 amino acids. Germline-derived CDR1 and CDR2 are MGHRA and YSYEKL. V was pared by 0 bases and J by 5 bases, with 4 bases of the junction left unmatched. CDR3 nucleotide sequence: TGCGCCAGCAGCCAAGATCGGGGGACTAACGAGCAGTACTTC. Encoded protein: CASSQDRGTNEQYF.

This clone was picked up many times. The V call is TRBV7-9, the J call TRBJ2-7, with 8 bases identical to TRBD2. Per germline, CDR1 SEHNR and CDR2 FQNEAQ (reference sequence). This CDR3 region has 14 residues. The V gene end was trimmed by 1 base and the J gene end by 3 bases; junction bases not matched to a gene: 2. CDR3 region: CASSLGRGGYEQYF. CDR3 coding DNA: TGTGCCAGCAGCTTAGGTCGGGGGGGCTACGAGCAGTACTTC. The variable domain in full, with the rest retrieved from reference TRBV7-9 and TRBJ2-7, is DTGVSQNPRHKITKRGQNVTFRCDPISEHNRLYWYRQTLGQGPEFLTYFQNEAQLEKSRLLSDRFSAERPKGSFSTLEIQRTEQGDSAMYLCASSLGRGGYEQYFGPGTRLTVT.

V is TRBV28 and J is TRBJ2-7; D is unresolved. Trimming shortened V by 6 bases and J by 6 bases, and 15 bases separated the two germline ends. The germline CDR1 and CDR2 sequences are MDHEN and SYDVKM. The CDR3 is made up of 13 amino acids. The CDR3 sequence is CASSLGPPAEQYF. The DNA of the CDR3 is TGTGCCAGCAGCCTAGGACCGCCCGCCGAGCAGTACTTC.

This clone occurred many times. The rearrangement joins TRBV9 to TRBJ2-3; 7 bases map to TRBD2. CDR3 length: 15 amino acids. With V trimmed by 1 base and J by 2 bases, 4 bases remained unmatched. CDR1 and CDR2 (germline): SGDLS, YYNGEE. DNA for the CDR3: TGTGCCAGCAGCGTAAGCGGGGCGAACACAGATACGCAGTATTTT. Protein sequence: CASSVSGANTDTQYF.

This clone was detected ten times or more. CDR3 sequence reads: CASGQGSQDTQYF. DNA for the CDR3: TGTGCCAGTGGGCAAGGGTCTCAGGATACGCAGTATTTT. The chain recombines TRBV5-4 with TRBJ2-3, with D hard to call. The CDR3 covers 13 residues. V lost 8 bases and J 6 bases, leaving 16 bases between the germline ends. Germline V lookup: CDR1 SGHNT, CDR2 YYREEE (reference sequence).

CDR3 in amino acids: CASSSSGGADTQYF. CDR3 DNA sequence: TGCGCCAGCAGCAGCTCCGGGGGGGCAGATACGCAGTATTTT. V and J are TRBV5-1 and TRBJ2-3; 8 nucleotides align to TRBD2. V shed 4 bases, J shed 4 bases, and the junction held 5 bases outside the gene matches. From germline, CDR1 is SGHRS and CDR2 YFSETQ. This CDR3 spans 14 amino acids.

The table lists this clone with many counts. The J gene is TRBJ2-5, the V gene TRBV11-3; D remains unclear. The CDR3 covers 13 residues. The germline CDR1 and CDR2 sequences are SGHNT and YENEEA. Trimming stripped 4 bases from V and 4 bases from J, with 10 bases between. CDR3 residues: CASSSKSGETQYF. The CDR3 DNA is TGTGCCAGCAGCTCTAAGTCAGGAGAGACCCAGTACTTC.

The gene calls are TRBV20-1 and TRBJ2-7; 8 nucleotides line up with TRBD1. The germline CDR1 and CDR2 sequences are DFQATT and SNEGSKA (reference sequence). The CDR3 is made up of 13 amino acids. CDR3 bases: TGCAGATCTGCGGACAGGGACCCCTACGAGCAGTACTTC. This encodes CRSADRDPYEQYF.

This clone was observed many times. The chain has TRBV30 and TRBJ2-7; 8 bases line up with TRBD2. CDR3 length: 15 amino acids. Germline values: CDR1 GTSNPN, CDR2 SVGIG (reference sequence). The DNA for the CDR3 is TGTGTCAGAGATTCCGGGACTAGAGGACCCTACGAGCAGTACTTC. This gives the protein CVRDSGTRGPYEQYF.

This clone was seen many times. The chain links TRBV19 to TRBJ1-2; TRBD1 is a possible D gene (5 bases). Germline lookup yields CDR1 LNHDA and CDR2 SQIVND (reference sequence). CDR3 length: 13 amino acids. The germline V and J ends were trimmed by 6 bases and 5 bases, with 13 bases remaining between them. Here the CDR3 DNA reads TGTGCCAGTAGGGGCTCCGGGACTTATGGCTACACCTTC. Amino acid sequence: CASRGSGTYGYTF.

This clone was seen many times. J is TRBJ1-1 and V is TRBV7-9; no reliable D call. CDR3 size: 12 residues. V lost 8 bases to trimming and J lost 1 base, with 8 bases between them. Looked up from germline, CDR1 is SEHNR and CDR2 is FQNEAQ (reference sequence). This CDR3 is CASGPQNTEAFF. The CDR3 region has the DNA TGTGCCAGCGGCCCCCAGAACACTGAAGCTTTCTTT.

This clone was detected ten times or more. The CDR3 sequence: CASSQGPDRMNTEAFF. CDR3 in DNA: TGTGCCAGCAGCCAAGGTCCGGACAGGATGAACACTGAAGCTTTCTTT. The chain joins TRBV3-1 to TRBJ1-1; 7 nucleotides match TRBD1. CDR1 LGHDT and CDR2 YNNKEL come from the germline V gene (reference sequence). The V segment lost 1 base and the J segment 0 bases; nucleotides outside the gene matches: 5. This CDR3 has 16 amino acids. Using reference TRBV3-1 and TRBJ1-1 for the parts outside the CDR3, the full variable domain is DTAVSQTPKYLVTQMGNDKSIKCEQNLGHDTMYWYKQDSKKFLKIMFSYNNKELIINETVPNRFSPKSPDKAHLNLHINSLELGDSAVYFCASSQGPDRMNTEAFFGQGTRLTVV.

This clone was found many times. V is TRBV4-1 and J is TRBJ2-2; the D is unclear. The V end lost 0 bases, the J end lost 1 base, and 6 bases lay between the germline ends. The CDR3 totals 15 residues. Germline V gene lookup returns CDR1 MGHRA and CDR2 YSYEKL. This CDR3 is CASSQEAQNTGELFF. The DNA for the CDR3 is TGCGCCAGCAGCCAAGAAGCACAGAACACCGGGGAGCTGTTTTTT.

This clone was seen repeatedly, ten times or more. The V gene is TRBV10-1, the J gene TRBJ2-1; D gene unclear. With 8 bases removed from V and 7 bases from J, the gap between germline ends came to 12 bases. This CDR3 has 12 amino acids. Germline CDR1 is WNHNN and CDR2 is SYGVQD (reference sequence). CDR3 nucleotides: TGCGCCAGCCCCGGCGGCACAAATGAGCAGTTCTTC. It is translated as CASPGGTNEQFF.

This clone was found a few times. The V and J genes are TRBV7-8 and TRBJ2-7; perhaps D is TRBD1 or TRBD2 (6 bases each). The germline gives CDR1 SGHVS, CDR2 FQNEAQ. The CDR3 totals 15 residues. Deletions cut 2 bases from V and 0 bases from J, with 11 bases between. For the CDR3, the DNA is TGTGCCAGCAGCTTAAGGGGGGAAAGCTCCTACGAGCAGTACTTC. Translated, it gives CASSLRGESSYEQYF.

The chain joins TRBV9 to TRBJ1-6; no clear D gene. This CDR3 contains 12 residues. V lost 4 bases, J lost 6 bases, and 5 bases lay in between. Germline V lookup: CDR1 SGDLS, CDR2 YYNGEE. CDR3 residues: CASSLINSPLHF. The CDR3 nucleotides are TGTGCCAGCAGCTTAATTAATTCACCCCTCCACTTT.

This chain connects TRBV20-1 to TRBJ1-2; no definite D call. CDR1 and CDR2 from the germline V gene are DFQATT and SNEGSKA (reference sequence). CDR3 size: 14 residues. V was cut by 5 bases and J by 6 bases, with 19 bases left in between. The CDR3 sequence: CSASVWRNFHGYTF. The CDR3 coding sequence is TGCAGTGCTTCCGTCTGGAGAAACTTCCATGGCTACACCTTC.

This clone was observed at least ten times. The genes are TRBV5-1 and TRBJ2-1; D uncertain. Germline V gene sequence: CDR1 SGHRS, CDR2 YFSETQ. The V gene lost 0 bases and the J gene lost 5 bases, with 9 bases spanning the gap. The CDR3 covers 14 residues. The CDR3 reads CASSLAVEDNEQFF. The DNA of the CDR3 is TGCGCCAGCAGCTTGGCGGTAGAAGACAATGAGCAGTTCTTC.

A few counts support this clone. The CDR3 reads CASSTSPRGRGYTF. Written as DNA, the CDR3 is TGTGCCAGCAGTACATCACCCCGGGGGCGGGGATACACCTTC. The chain is built from TRBV28 and TRBJ1-2; a weak D match, TRBD1 (6 bases). Germline V gene sequence: CDR1 MDHEN, CDR2 SYDVKM. V shed 5 bases and J shed 11 bases, with 21 bases lying between them. This CDR3 region has 14 residues.

As for this clone: A much larger clone sits a single nucleotide away, making a read error possible. Other nucleotide sequences from this sample produce the same CDR3. This sequence joins TRBV3-1 and TRBJ1-6; 7 bases fit TRBD1. Germline lookup yields CDR1 LGHDT and CDR2 YNNKEL (reference sequence). There are 16 residues in the CDR3. V lost 3 bases, J lost 8 bases, and 10 bases stayed unmatched. The DNA of the CDR3 is TGTGCCAGCAGCCATTGGGGACAGAGCGAACATTCACCCCTCCACTTT. This encodes CASSHWGQSEHSPLHF.

This clone was seen only a few times. This specimen includes other DNA sequences encoding the same CDR3. The chain uses TRBV7-8 and TRBJ2-7; D not resolved. Trimming took off 5 bases at V and 7 bases at J, with 9 bases between the two ends. From germline, CDR1 is SGHVS and CDR2 FQNEAQ. The CDR3 is 11 amino acids. The CDR3 is CASSPPGEQYF. As DNA, the CDR3 is TGTGCCAGCAGCCCACCCGGGGAGCAGTACTTC.

Note on this clone: At one end the junction does not follow the germline gene, possibly because of a read error. The chain uses TRBV6-4 and TRBJ2-3, with D unresolved. This CDR3 has 16 amino acids. The germline V gene encodes CDR1 MRHNA and CDR2 SNTAGT. The CDR3 DNA reads as TGTGCCAGCAGTGACAAACCGGAGACCTACACAGATACCCAGTATTTT. Amino acids: CASSDKPETYTDTQYF.

This clone has ten or more counts. This rearrangement joins TRBV20-1 to TRBJ2-5, with 7 positions matching TRBD2. Germline CDR1 DFQATT, CDR2 SNEGSKA (reference sequence). The V gene end was trimmed by 3 bases and the J gene end by 5 bases; junction bases not matched to a gene: 12. This CDR3 has 15 residues. The CDR3 nucleotides read TGCAGTGCTAGGCCGGGAGGCTCGGGGTGGGAGACCCAGTACTTC. As protein: CSARPGGSGWETQYF.